The clone carrying this TCR beta chain was counted only a few times. This entry comes from a study of T cell responses to AZD1222 COVID-19 vaccine. The data were produced by immunoSEQ multiplex PCR, yet TCRdb's version contains in-frame clones alone and is incomplete. The table records some 150,000 clones, around 88% of them present only once. The TCR comes from an adult in good health. This specimen was peripheral blood, taken on day 0 of MenACWY control vaccination.

CDR3 loop: CASSARLGSGNTIYF. As DNA, the CDR3 is TGTGCCAGCAGCGCCCGACTAGGTTCTGGAAACACCATATATTTT. The chain couples TRBV9 to TRBJ1-3, with D unresolved. The CDR3 is 15 amino acids. V dropped 3 bases and J dropped 1 base, with 11 bases sitting between them. Germline CDR1 SGDLS, CDR2 YYNGEE.